Included here is one TCR beta chain sequence, with context. The antigen is not known. Template switching (which added a universal primer site) was used, and cDNA carried unique molecular identifiers. TCRdb independently ran MiXCR on the 5' RACE reads; one entry per CDR3 protein. Among approximately 1.8 million distinct CDR3 sequences listed, more than 30% were seen once. The sample belongs to a study of identical twins. Study conclusions and caveats: The models systematically underestimated how much out-of-frame TCR alpha was shared in monozygotic twins. Abundant beta clonotypes from cord blood bore fewer insertions; memory repertoires lacked this pattern.

The CDR3 is 16 amino acids. V was cut by 4 bases and J by 5 bases, with 20 bases left in between. CDR1 is WNHNN and CDR2 is SYGVQD in the germline V gene (reference sequence). This clonotype originated in a newborn girl in good health. This chain uses TRBV10-1 with TRBJ2-5; D gene ambiguous. Sequenced input: cord blood. Here the CDR3 reads CASSAFSPGGVETQYF. CDR3 bases: TGCGCCAGCAGTGCGTTTTCGCCGGGCGGTGTGGAGACCCAGTACTTC.